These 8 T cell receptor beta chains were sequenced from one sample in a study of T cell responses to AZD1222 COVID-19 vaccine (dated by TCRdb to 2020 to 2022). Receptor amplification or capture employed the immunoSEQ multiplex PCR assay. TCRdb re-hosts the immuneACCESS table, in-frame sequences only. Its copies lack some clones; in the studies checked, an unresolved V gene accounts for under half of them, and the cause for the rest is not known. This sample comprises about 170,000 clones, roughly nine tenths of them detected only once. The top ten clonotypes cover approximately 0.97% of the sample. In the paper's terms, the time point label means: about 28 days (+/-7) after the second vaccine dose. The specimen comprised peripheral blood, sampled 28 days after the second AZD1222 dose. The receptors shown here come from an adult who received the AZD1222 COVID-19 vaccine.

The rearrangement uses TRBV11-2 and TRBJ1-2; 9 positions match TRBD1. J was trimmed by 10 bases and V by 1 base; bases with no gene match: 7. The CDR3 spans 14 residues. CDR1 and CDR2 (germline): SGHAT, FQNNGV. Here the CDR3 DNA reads TGTGCCAGCAGCTTAGCGGGACAGGGTTCCACCTACACCTTC. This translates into CASSLAGQGSTYTF.

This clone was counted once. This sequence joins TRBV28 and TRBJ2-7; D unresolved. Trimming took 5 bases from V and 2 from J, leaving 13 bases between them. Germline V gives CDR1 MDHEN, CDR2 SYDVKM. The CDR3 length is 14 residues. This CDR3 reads CASSPFRATYEQYF. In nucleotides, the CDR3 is TGTGCCAGCAGTCCTTTTCGTGCTACCTACGAGCAGTACTTC.

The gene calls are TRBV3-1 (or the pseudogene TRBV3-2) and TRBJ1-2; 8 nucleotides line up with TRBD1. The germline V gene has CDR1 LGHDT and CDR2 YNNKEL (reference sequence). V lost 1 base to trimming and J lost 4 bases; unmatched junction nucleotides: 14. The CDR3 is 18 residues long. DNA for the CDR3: TGTGCCAGCAGCCAAGCGCAGCGGCGGGACAGGCTACTCTATGGCTACACCTTC. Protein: CASSQAQRRDRLLYGYTF.

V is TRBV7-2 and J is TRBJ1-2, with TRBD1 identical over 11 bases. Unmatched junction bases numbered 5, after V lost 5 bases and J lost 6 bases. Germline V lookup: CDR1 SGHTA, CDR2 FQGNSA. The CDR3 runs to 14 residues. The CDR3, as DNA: TGTGCCAGCAGCGGACAGGGGGCGCGGGATGGCTACACCTTC. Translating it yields CASSGQGARDGYTF.

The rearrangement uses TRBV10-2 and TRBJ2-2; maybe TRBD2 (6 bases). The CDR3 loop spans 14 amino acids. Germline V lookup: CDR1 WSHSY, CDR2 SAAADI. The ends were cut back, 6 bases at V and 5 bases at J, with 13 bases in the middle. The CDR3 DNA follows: TGCGCCAGCAGGAGGAGGGGAGGTACCGGGGAGCTGTTTTTT. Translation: CASRRRGGTGELFF.

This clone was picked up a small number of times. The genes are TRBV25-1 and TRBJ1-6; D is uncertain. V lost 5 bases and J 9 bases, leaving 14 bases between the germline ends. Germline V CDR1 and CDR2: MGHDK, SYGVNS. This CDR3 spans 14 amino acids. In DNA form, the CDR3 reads TGTGCCAGCAGTATTCAGAGTGGCGGTTCACCCCTCCACTTT. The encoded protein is CASSIQSGGSPLHF.

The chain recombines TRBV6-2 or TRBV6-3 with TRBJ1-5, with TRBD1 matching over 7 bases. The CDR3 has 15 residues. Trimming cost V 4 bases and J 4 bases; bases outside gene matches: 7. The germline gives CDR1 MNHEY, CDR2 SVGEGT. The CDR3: CASSFGGTVNQPQHF. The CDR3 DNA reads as TGTGCCAGCAGTTTCGGGGGGACAGTTAATCAGCCCCAGCATTTT.

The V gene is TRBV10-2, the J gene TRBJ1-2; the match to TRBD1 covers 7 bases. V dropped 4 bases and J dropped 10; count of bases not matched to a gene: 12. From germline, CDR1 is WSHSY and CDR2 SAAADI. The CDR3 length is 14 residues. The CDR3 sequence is CASSVQGGLTVYTF. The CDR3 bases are TGCGCCAGCAGTGTTCAGGGGGGCCTTACGGTCTACACCTTC.